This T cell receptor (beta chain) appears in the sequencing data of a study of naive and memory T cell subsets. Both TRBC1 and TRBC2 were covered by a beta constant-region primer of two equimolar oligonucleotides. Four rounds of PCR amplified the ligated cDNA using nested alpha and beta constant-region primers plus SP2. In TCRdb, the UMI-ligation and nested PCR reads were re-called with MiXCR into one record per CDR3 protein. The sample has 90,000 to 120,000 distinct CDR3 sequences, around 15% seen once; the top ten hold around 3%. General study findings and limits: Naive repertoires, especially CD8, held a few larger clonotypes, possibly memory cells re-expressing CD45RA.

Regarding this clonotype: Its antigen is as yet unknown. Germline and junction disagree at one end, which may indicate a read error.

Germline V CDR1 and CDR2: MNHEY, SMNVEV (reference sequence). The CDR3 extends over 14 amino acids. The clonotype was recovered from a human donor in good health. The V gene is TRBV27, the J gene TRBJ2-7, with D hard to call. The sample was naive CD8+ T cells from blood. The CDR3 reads CASSSLGRHYERYF. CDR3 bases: TGTGCCAGCAGTTCCCTAGGACGCCACTACGAGCGGTACTTC.